One sample yielded the 30 T cell receptor beta chains listed below, sequenced in a study of blood T cell repertoires in COVID-19. Clones were sequenced by immunoSEQ multiplex PCR, and TCRdb holds only the in-frame ones, with some missing. Of some 350,000 clones listed, over 75% are singletons. Sequenced material: PBMCs or T cells enriched from blood (not recorded which). The receptor source for this set is a man under 40 who had recovered from COVID-19.

The chain's CDR3 is CASTPDRLNGELFF. The DNA for the CDR3 is TGTGCCAGCACTCCAGACAGGCTGAACGGGGAGCTGTTTTTT. J is TRBJ2-2 and V is TRBV6-1; TRBD1 is a possible D gene (6 bases). Germline lookup yields CDR1 MNHNS and CDR2 SASEGT. Trimming removed 7 bases from V and 7 bases from J, with 16 bases in between. The CDR3 runs 14 residues.

The J gene is TRBJ1-1, the V gene TRBV5-4; D perhaps matches TRBD1 (6 bases). This CDR3 is 16 amino acids long. Trimming cost V 1 base and J 3 bases, with 16 bases left between them. Germline values: CDR1 SGHNT, CDR2 YYREEE (reference sequence). Written as DNA, the CDR3 is TGTGCCAGCAGCTTGAGAGGGGGGGCGCTGGACACTGAAGCTTTCTTT. It codes for CASSLRGGALDTEAFF.

This chain links TRBV3-1 (or the pseudogene TRBV3-2) with TRBJ1-4; D is possibly TRBD1 (5 bases). The CDR3 runs 13 residues. V lost 2 bases and J 8 bases, leaving 9 bases between the germline ends. The germline V gene encodes CDR1 LGHDT and CDR2 YNNKEL (reference sequence). CDR3 residues: CASSQTGKEKLFF. The CDR3 coding sequence is TGTGCCAGCAGCCAAACAGGAAAGGAAAAACTGTTTTTT.

This rearrangement joins TRBV2 to TRBJ2-5; 7 bases map to TRBD1. The germline gives CDR1 SNHLY, CDR2 FYNNEI. With 8 bases clipped from V and 1 base from J, the junction kept 4 bases outside the gene matches. This CDR3 spans 13 amino acids. CDR3 residues: CASQRDSQETQYF. For the CDR3, the DNA is TGTGCCAGCCAGAGGGACAGCCAAGAGACCCAGTACTTC. Variable domain in full (rest from reference TRBV2 and TRBJ2-5): EPEVTQTPSHQVTQMGQEVILRCVPISNHLYFYWYRQILGQKVEFLVSFYNNEISEKSEIFDDQFSVERPDGSNFTLKIRSTKLEDSAMYFCASQRDSQETQYFGPGTRLLVL.

The genes are TRBV2 and TRBJ1-2; maybe TRBD1 (5 bases). Germline V CDR1 and CDR2: SNHLY, FYNNEI. The CDR3 has 13 residues. Deletions cut 9 bases from V and 5 bases from J, with 16 bases between. The CDR3 spells CASIDGGRYGYTF. CDR3 sequence (DNA): TGTGCCAGTATCGACGGGGGAAGGTATGGCTACACCTTC.

This clone has only one observation. The V gene is TRBV5-6, the J gene TRBJ2-5, with D perhaps matching TRBD2 (6 bases). Germline V gives CDR1 SGHDT, CDR2 YYEEEE. V lost 0 bases and J 9 bases, leaving 12 bases between the germline ends. The CDR3 is made up of 13 amino acids. CDR3 protein: CASSLGGLGPQYF. The CDR3 DNA is TGTGCCAGCAGCTTGGGGGGACTCGGTCCCCAGTACTTC.

The V gene is TRBV7-2, the J gene TRBJ1-1, with TRBD1 as a possible D gene (5 bases). CDR3 length equals 14 residues. V gave up 2 bases and J gave up 4 bases, with 11 bases separating them. CDR1 is SGHTA and CDR2 is FQGNSA in the germline V gene. The CDR3 DNA is TGTGCCAGCAGCTTATTAGGGGTGGGCACTGAAGCTTTCTTT. Residues: CASSLLGVGTEAFF.

The chain carries TRBV10-3 and TRBJ2-7; D is possibly TRBD1 (6 bases). The CDR3 loop spans 13 amino acids. Trimming cost V 3 bases and J 5 bases, with 11 bases left between them. From germline, CDR1 is ENHRY and CDR2 SYGVKD. The chain's CDR3 is CAISEQGDNEQYF. Here the CDR3 DNA reads TGTGCCATCAGTGAACAGGGCGACAACGAGCAGTACTTC.

The rearrangement uses TRBV3-1 (or the pseudogene TRBV3-2) and TRBJ2-5; 8 nucleotides agree with TRBD2. From germline, CDR1 is LGHDT and CDR2 YNNKEL (reference sequence). This CDR3 spans 14 amino acids. V trimming: 4 bases; J trimming: 5 bases; junction bases outside the gene matches: 6. Here the CDR3 reads CASSRGGGQETQYF. The CDR3 region has the DNA TGTGCCAGCAGCCGAGGCGGGGGGCAGGAGACCCAGTACTTC.

This chain links TRBV7-9 with TRBJ1-3; 8 nucleotides match TRBD1. The germline gives CDR1 SEHNR, CDR2 FQNEAQ (reference sequence). The CDR3 totals 17 residues. J was trimmed by 2 bases and V by 2 bases; bases with no gene match: 8. CDR3 in amino acids: CASSLTGGRTAGNTIYF. CDR3 DNA: TGTGCCAGCAGCTTAACAGGGGGTCGGACCGCTGGAAACACCATATATTTT.

The chain couples TRBV28 to TRBJ1-4; 7 bases line up with TRBD1. This CDR3 has 14 residues. Looked up from germline, CDR1 is MDHEN and CDR2 is SYDVKM. After removal of 6 bases from V and 5 bases from J, the junction contained 6 bases not matched to a gene. The CDR3 is CASSTGTENEKLFF. The DNA for the CDR3 is TGTGCCAGCAGCACCGGGACAGAGAATGAAAAACTGTTTTTT. The full variable domain, with the rest looked up from reference TRBV28 and TRBJ1-4, is DVKVTQSSRYLVKRTGEKVFLECVQDMDHENMFWYRQDPGLGLRLIYFSYDVKMKEKGDIPEGYSVSREKKERFSLILESASTNQTSMYLCASSTGTENEKLFFGSGTQLSVL.

V is TRBV6-5 and J is TRBJ2-7; tentative D call: TRBD1 (6 bases). V lost 6 bases, J lost 0 bases, and 12 bases lay in between. The CDR3 runs to 14 residues. Germline-derived CDR1 and CDR2 are MNHEY and SVGAGI. This CDR3 reads CASRATGHSYEQYF. The CDR3 DNA reads TGTGCCAGCAGGGCGACAGGTCACTCCTACGAGCAGTACTTC.

The rearrangement links TRBV12-3 or TRBV12-4 to TRBJ1-1, with 7 bases identical to TRBD1. The CDR3 has 11 amino acids. Trimming cost V 6 bases and J 6 bases; bases outside gene matches: 1. The DNA of the CDR3 is TGTGCCAGCAGGACAGGGCCTGAAGCTTTCTTT. It is translated as CASRTGPEAFF.

This clone has just one count. The chain uses TRBV19 and TRBJ2-7, with 7 bases lining up with TRBD1. CDR1 is LNHDA, CDR2 SQIVND, per germline (reference sequence). V lost 5 bases and J lost 0; bases outside the gene matches: 7. CDR3 size: 15 residues. This chain's CDR3 is CASSRDSAFSYEQYF. CDR3 DNA sequence: TGTGCCAGTAGTCGGGACAGCGCATTCTCCTACGAGCAGTACTTC.

The CDR3 DNA sequence: TGTGCCAGCAGTTACCAGGCAGGAGGGCAGCCCCAGCATTTT. Its protein is CASSYQAGGQPQHF. The V call is TRBV6-5, the J call TRBJ1-5; D is undetermined. In germline, CDR1 is MNHEY, CDR2 SVGAGI. V lost 2 bases and J 7 bases, leaving 12 bases between the germline ends. The CDR3 consists of 14 residues.

The V and J genes are TRBV5-8 and TRBJ1-5; TRBD1 matches 9 bases. V dropped 4 bases and J dropped 6; count of bases not matched to a gene: 8. CDR1 is SGHTS and CDR2 is YDEGEE in the germline V gene. This CDR3 contains 15 residues. DNA of the CDR3: TGTGCCAGCAGCCCGGGGGACAGGGAGGCTCAGCCCCAGCATTTT. This gives the protein CASSPGDREAQPQHF.

The chain joins TRBV5-1 to TRBJ1-1; 9 positions match TRBD1. The CDR3 is 15 residues long. The germline gives CDR1 SGHRS, CDR2 YFSETQ. Unmatched junction bases numbered 6, after V lost 4 bases and J lost 2 bases. The CDR3 nucleotides are TGCGCCAGCAGCGGCGGGGACAGGGCTAACACTGAAGCTTTCTTT. Encoded protein: CASSGGDRANTEAFF.

This clone has just one count. The chain is built from TRBV19 and TRBJ2-2; 8 positions agree with TRBD1. The CDR3 is 15 amino acids. Trimming cost V 5 bases and J 4 bases; bases outside gene matches: 6. Germline V gene data show CDR1 as LNHDA and CDR2 as SQIVND (reference sequence). CDR3 loop: CASSPRTGPTGELFF. The DNA for the CDR3 is TGTGCCAGTAGTCCAAGGACAGGGCCCACCGGGGAGCTGTTTTTT.

V gene TRBV9 combines with J gene TRBJ1-2; a weak D match, TRBD1 (5 bases). V was shortened by 1 base and J by 8 bases, with 9 bases between the two germline ends. CDR1 and CDR2 from the germline V gene are SGDLS and YYNGEE. CDR3 length: 12 amino acids. The CDR3 sequence: CASSVSGHGYTF. The DNA of the CDR3 is TGTGCCAGCAGCGTATCAGGGCACGGCTACACCTTC. Full variable domain (missing parts from reference TRBV9 and TRBJ1-2): DSGVTQTPKHLITATGQRVTLRCSPRSGDLSVYWYQQSLDQGLQFLIQYYNGEERAKGNILERFSAQQFPDLHSELNLSSLELGDSALYFCASSVSGHGYTFGSGTRLTVV.

The rearrangement uses TRBV5-4 and TRBJ1-1; TRBD1 might be the D (5 bases). CDR3 length equals 13 residues. Germline CDR1 SGHNT, CDR2 YYREEE (reference sequence). V lost 4 bases and J 4 bases, leaving 11 bases between the germline ends. CDR3 nucleotide sequence: TGTGCCAGCAGCGTGCAGGGAGGCACTGAAGCTTTCTTT. It codes for CASSVQGGTEAFF.

A few counts support this clone. This chain connects TRBV9 to TRBJ1-2, with D perhaps TRBD1 (5 bases). The ends were cut back, 3 bases at V and 3 bases at J, with 12 bases in the middle. This CDR3 spans 14 amino acids. Germline V CDR1 and CDR2: SGDLS, YYNGEE. Written as DNA, the CDR3 is TGTGCCAGCAGCGCCTATGACAGAGACTATGGCTACACCTTC. It encodes CASSAYDRDYGYTF. Variable domain in full (rest from reference TRBV9 and TRBJ1-2): DSGVTQTPKHLITATGQRVTLRCSPRSGDLSVYWYQQSLDQGLQFLIQYYNGEERAKGNILERFSAQQFPDLHSELNLSSLELGDSALYFCASSAYDRDYGYTFGSGTRLTVV.

This sequence joins TRBV5-1 and TRBJ2-3; 7 bases are shared with TRBD2. This CDR3 is 14 amino acids long. CDR1 is SGHRS and CDR2 is YFSETQ in the germline V gene. Losses at the gene ends were 3 bases for V and 2 bases for J; bases not matched to a gene: 3. This CDR3 is CASSSSGDTDTQYF. DNA for the CDR3: TGCGCCAGCAGCTCCAGCGGGGACACAGATACGCAGTATTTT. The whole variable domain, filled in from reference TRBV5-1 and TRBJ2-3, reads KAGVTQTPRYLIKTRGQQVTLSCSPISGHRSVSWYQQTPGQGLQFLFEYFSETQRNKGNFPGRFSGRQFSNSRSEMNVSTLELGDSALYLCASSSSGDTDTQYFGPGTRLTVL.

The CDR3 sequence is CATSDFGKQYF. CDR3 nucleotide sequence: TGTGCCACCAGTGATTTTGGCAAGCAGTACTTC. The chain couples TRBV24-1 to TRBJ2-4; D gene unclear. Germline values: CDR1 KGHDR, CDR2 SFDVKD. The CDR3 is 11 amino acids. Trimming took off 1 base at V and 13 bases at J, with 7 bases between the two ends.

This clone was picked up a small number of times. The chain uses TRBV11-2 and TRBJ2-7; 9 bases line up with TRBD1. Losses at the gene ends were 5 bases for V and 4 bases for J; bases not matched to a gene: 6. The CDR3 length is 14 residues. CDR1 and CDR2 (germline): SGHAT, FQNNGV. CDR3 DNA sequence: TGTGCCAGCAGCCCCGGACAGGGGAAGTACGAGCAGTACTTC. This encodes CASSPGQGKYEQYF.

The chain employs TRBV30 and TRBJ1-2, with D unresolved. Germline assignment: CDR1 GTSNPN and CDR2 SVGIG (reference sequence). Trimming removed 4 bases from V and 3 bases from J, with 12 bases in between. There are 13 residues in the CDR3. CDR3 nucleotides: TGTGCCTGGAACGGGGATTTCGACTATGGCTACACCTTC. Its protein product is CAWNGDFDYGYTF.

The chain joins TRBV5-1 to TRBJ2-7; D is perhaps TRBD1 (7 bases). Trimming cost V 0 bases and J 4 bases, with 11 bases left between them. CDR3 length: 14 amino acids. CDR1 SGHRS and CDR2 YFSETQ come from the germline V gene. The CDR3 bases are TGCGCCAGCAGCTTGGCGGGGGACAGTTACGAGCAGTACTTC. Its translation: CASSLAGDSYEQYF.

The CDR3 sequence is CASSISRGHYEQYF. Written as DNA, the CDR3 is TGTGCCAGTAGTATCAGCAGAGGACACTACGAGCAGTACTTC. V usage is TRBV19 and J usage is TRBJ2-7, with D perhaps TRBD1 (5 bases). Germline CDR1 LNHDA, CDR2 SQIVND (reference sequence). This CDR3 is 14 amino acids long. V was cut by 3 bases and J by 3 bases, with 12 bases left in between.

The rearrangement joins TRBV5-1 to TRBJ1-3; D is ambiguous. CDR1 and CDR2 (germline): SGHRS, YFSETQ. This CDR3 is 14 amino acids long. V shed 0 bases and J shed 2 bases, with 6 bases lying between them. CDR3 region: CASSLVAAGNTIYF. For the CDR3, the DNA is TGCGCCAGCAGCTTGGTGGCAGCTGGAAACACCATATATTTT. The complete variable domain, with remaining parts taken from reference TRBV5-1 and TRBJ1-3, reads KAGVTQTPRYLIKTRGQQVTLSCSPISGHRSVSWYQQTPGQGLQFLFEYFSETQRNKGNFPGRFSGRQFSNSRSEMNVSTLELGDSALYLCASSLVAAGNTIYFGEGSWLTVV.

The chain employs TRBV14 and TRBJ2-2; 10 nucleotides agree with TRBD1. Germline values: CDR1 SGHDN, CDR2 FVKESK. The CDR3 totals 15 residues. V lost 5 bases and J lost 5; bases outside the gene matches: 5. The CDR3 sequence is CASSNRDRGTGELFF. Here the CDR3 DNA reads TGTGCCAGCAGCAACCGGGACAGGGGAACCGGGGAGCTGTTTTTT. The full variable domain, in which reference TRBV14 and TRBJ2-2 provide the parts outside the CDR3, is EAGVTQFPSHSVIEKGQTVTLRCDPISGHDNLYWYRRVMGKEIKFLLHFVKESKQDESGMPNNRFLAERTGGTYSTLKVQPAELEDSGVYFCASSNRDRGTGELFFGEGSRLTVL.

This clone was observed a single time. The rearrangement joins TRBV28 to TRBJ1-5, with no clear D. Looked up from germline, CDR1 is MDHEN and CDR2 is SYDVKM. The CDR3 has 16 amino acids. V was clipped by 4 bases and J by 2 bases, with 15 bases between them. The chain's CDR3 is CASSSPSTEGNQPQHF. The CDR3 DNA sequence: TGTGCCAGCAGTTCCCCCTCCACGGAGGGCAATCAGCCCCAGCATTTT.